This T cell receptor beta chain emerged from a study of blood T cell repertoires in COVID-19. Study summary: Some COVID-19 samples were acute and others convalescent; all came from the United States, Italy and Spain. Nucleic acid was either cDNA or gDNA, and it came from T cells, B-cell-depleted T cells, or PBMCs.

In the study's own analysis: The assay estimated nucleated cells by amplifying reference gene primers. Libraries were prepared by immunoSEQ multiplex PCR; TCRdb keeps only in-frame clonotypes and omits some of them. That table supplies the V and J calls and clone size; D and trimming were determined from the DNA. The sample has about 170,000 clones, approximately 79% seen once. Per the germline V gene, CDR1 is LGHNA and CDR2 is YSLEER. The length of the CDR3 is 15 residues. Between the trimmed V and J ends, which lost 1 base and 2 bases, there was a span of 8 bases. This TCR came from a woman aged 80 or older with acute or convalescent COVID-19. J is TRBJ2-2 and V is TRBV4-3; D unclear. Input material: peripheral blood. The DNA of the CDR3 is TGCGCCAGCAGCCAAGTAGCAGCCAACACCGGGGAGCTGTTTTTT. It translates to CASSQVAANTGELFF.